This is a list of T cell receptor beta chains from one sample in a study of monozygotic twins with inflammatory bowel disease. With the 5' RACE reads reprocessed, TCRdb shows one record per CDR3 protein and no DNA. The clone table shows some 190,000 distinct CDR3 sequences, with the ten largest holding 7.5% to 9.5%. Sequenced material: blood. These receptors all come from a human donor with ulcerative colitis or Crohn's disease, or a healthy co-twin of an affected twin (not recorded which). Each CDR3 is given with its conserved first and last residue.

J gene | CDR3 length | V gene | CDR3 protein
TRBJ1-4 | 15 | TRBV5-5 | CASSLVGERNEKLFF
TRBJ1-5 | 16 | TRBV24-1 | CATSDLKGNSNQPQHF
TRBJ1-1 | 16 | TRBV6-5 | CASSYSRTVGYTEAFF
TRBJ1-1 | 14 | TRBV7-2 | CASSSSYLNTEAFF
TRBJ2-5 | 17 | TRBV29-1 | CSATQTGTEDFVETQYF
TRBJ1-2 | 14 | TRBV15 | CATSPRGGRYGYTF
TRBJ1-2 | 16 | TRBV5-1 | CASSEAANPSSYGYTF
TRBJ2-7 | 15 | TRBV6-1 | CASKESGTGAYEQYF
TRBJ2-2 | 15 | TRBV12-3/TRBV12-4 | CASSLEATPTGELFF
TRBJ1-5 | 12 | TRBV20-1 | CSATDRNQPQHF
TRBJ2-3 | 17 | TRBV3-1 | CASSQGSTWGGTDTQYF
TRBJ2-1 | 15 | TRBV29-1 | CSVEGDRSSYNEQFF
TRBJ1-2 | 18 | TRBV18 | CASSPRGQGIGAPHGYTF
TRBJ2-7 | 12 | TRBV2 | CASQIGSLEQYF
TRBJ1-2 | 12 | TRBV29-1 | CSVKVLEDGYTF
TRBJ2-7 | 12 | TRBV2 | CASRMVADEQYF
TRBJ2-7 | 14 | TRBV5-1 | CASSWPTGAYEQYF
TRBJ2-3 | 13 | TRBV10-3 | CAIKRYPEDTQYF
TRBJ2-3 | 17 | TRBV7-8 | CASSSLAGDPRTDTQYF
TRBJ2-1 | 16 | TRBV10-2 | CASSALGLAGYNEQFF
TRBJ1-1 | 16 | TRBV7-9 | CASSSLPGQGNTEAFF
TRBJ1-5 | 16 | TRBV7-8 | CASSSQVVYSNQPQHF
TRBJ1-2 | 14 | TRBV24-1 | CPTSDFERNYGYTF
TRBJ2-1 | 14 | TRBV6-5 | CASSYSPGHNEQFF
TRBJ1-5 | 12 | TRBV6-1 | CASGVINQPQHF
TRBJ2-3 | 15 | TRBV20-1 | CSGRGTVPSTDTQYF
TRBJ1-5 | 13 | TRBV7-9 | CASSRGEGQPQHF
TRBJ1-5 | 12 | TRBV20-1 | CSAIGRNQPQHF
TRBJ2-5 | 17 | TRBV18 | CASSPSAPGTVQETQYF
TRBJ2-7 | 13 | TRBV30 | CAWTAGSSYEQYF
TRBJ2-3 | 11 | TRBV5-1 | CASSSADTQYF